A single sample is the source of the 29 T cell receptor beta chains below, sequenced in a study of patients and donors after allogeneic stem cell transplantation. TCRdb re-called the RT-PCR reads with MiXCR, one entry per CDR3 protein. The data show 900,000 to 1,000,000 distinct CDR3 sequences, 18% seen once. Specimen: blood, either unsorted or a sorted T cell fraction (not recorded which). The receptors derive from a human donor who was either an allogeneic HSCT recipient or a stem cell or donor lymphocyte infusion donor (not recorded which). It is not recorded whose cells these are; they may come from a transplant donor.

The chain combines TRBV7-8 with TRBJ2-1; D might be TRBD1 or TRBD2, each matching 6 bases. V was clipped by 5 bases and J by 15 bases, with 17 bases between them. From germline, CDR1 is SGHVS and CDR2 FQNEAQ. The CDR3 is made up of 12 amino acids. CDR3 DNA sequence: TGTGCCAGCAGCCAGAACAGGGAGGTTAGGTTCTTC. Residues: CASSQNREVRFF.

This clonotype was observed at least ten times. The chain's CDR3 is CSVEDRYGQETQYF. DNA for the CDR3: TGCAGCGTTGAAGATCGGTACGGTCAAGAGACCCAGTACTTC. This sequence joins TRBV29-1 and TRBJ2-5; D is uncertain. Per the germline V gene, CDR1 is SQVTM and CDR2 is ANQGSEA. V was cut by 0 bases and J by 2 bases, with 10 bases left in between. CDR3 size: 14 residues.

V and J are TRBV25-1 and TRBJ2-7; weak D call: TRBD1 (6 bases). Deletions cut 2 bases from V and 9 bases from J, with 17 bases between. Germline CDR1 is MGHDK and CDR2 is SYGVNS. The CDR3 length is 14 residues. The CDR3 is CASSEGTRPWGQYF. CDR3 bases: TGTGCCAGCAGTGAAGGGACAAGGCCGTGGGGGCAGTACTTC.

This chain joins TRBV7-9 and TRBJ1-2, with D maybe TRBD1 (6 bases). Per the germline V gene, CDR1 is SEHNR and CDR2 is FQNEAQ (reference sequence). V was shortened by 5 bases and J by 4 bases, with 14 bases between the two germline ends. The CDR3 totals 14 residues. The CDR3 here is CASSPGTGIYGYTF. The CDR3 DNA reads TGTGCCAGCAGCCCAGGTACAGGGATCTATGGCTACACCTTC.

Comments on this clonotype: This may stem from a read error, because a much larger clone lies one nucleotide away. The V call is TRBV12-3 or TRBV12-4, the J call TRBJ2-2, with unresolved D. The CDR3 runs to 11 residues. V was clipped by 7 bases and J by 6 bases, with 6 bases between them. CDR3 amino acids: CASTKSGELFF. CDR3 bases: TGTGCCAGCACCAAATCCGGGGAGCTGTTTTTT.

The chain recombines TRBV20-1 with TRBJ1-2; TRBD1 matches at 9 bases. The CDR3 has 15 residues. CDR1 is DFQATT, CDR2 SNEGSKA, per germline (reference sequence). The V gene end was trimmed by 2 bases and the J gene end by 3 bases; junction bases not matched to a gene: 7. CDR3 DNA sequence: TGCAGTGCTAGATGGGACAGGGAGGGCTACTATGGCTACACCTTC. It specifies CSARWDREGYYGYTF.

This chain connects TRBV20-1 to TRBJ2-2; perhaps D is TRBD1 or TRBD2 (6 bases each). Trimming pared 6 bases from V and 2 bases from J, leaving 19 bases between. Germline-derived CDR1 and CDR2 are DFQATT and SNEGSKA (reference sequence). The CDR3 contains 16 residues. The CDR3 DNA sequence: TGCAGTGCAAGGCCGGGCGGGACACCTAACACCGGGGAGCTGTTTTTT. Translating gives CSARPGGTPNTGELFF.

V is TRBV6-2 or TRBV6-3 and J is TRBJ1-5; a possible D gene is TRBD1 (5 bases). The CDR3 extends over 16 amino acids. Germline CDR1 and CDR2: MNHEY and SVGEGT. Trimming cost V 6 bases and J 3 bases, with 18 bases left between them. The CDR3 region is CASSRGTETINQPQHF. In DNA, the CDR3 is TGTGCCAGCAGCCGAGGGACGGAGACAATCAATCAGCCCCAGCATTTT.

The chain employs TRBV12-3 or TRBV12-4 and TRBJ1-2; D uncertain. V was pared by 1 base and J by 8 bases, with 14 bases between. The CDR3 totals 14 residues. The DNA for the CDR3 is TGTGCCAGCAGTTTAGGTGGGGTGGTCGAGGGCTACACCTTC. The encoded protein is CASSLGGVVEGYTF.

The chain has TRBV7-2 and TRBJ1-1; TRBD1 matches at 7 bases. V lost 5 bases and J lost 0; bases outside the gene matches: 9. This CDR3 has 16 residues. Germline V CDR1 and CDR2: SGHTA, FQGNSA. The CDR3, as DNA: TGTGCCAGCAGCCCCACGGGCAGGGGGATGAACACTGAAGCTTTCTTT. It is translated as CASSPTGRGMNTEAFF.

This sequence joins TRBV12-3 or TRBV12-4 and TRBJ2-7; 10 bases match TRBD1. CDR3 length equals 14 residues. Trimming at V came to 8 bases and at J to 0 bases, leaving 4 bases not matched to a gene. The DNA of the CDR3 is TGTGCCAGCGTCCGGGACAGGGGCTCCTACGAGCAGTACTTC. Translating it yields CASVRDRGSYEQYF.

CDR3: CASSYSMALQFF. CDR3 coding DNA: TGTGCCAGCAGTTACTCGATGGCGTTGCAGTTCTTC. V is TRBV6-7 and J is TRBJ2-1; no clear D. TRBV6-7 is noted as an ORF with a role that remains uncertain. The CDR3 has 12 residues. Trimming left V 0 bases short and J 12 bases short, with 9 bases between.

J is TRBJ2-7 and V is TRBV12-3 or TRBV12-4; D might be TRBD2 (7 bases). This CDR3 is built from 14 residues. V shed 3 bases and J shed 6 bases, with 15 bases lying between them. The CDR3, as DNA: TGTGCCAGCAGTTTCGGGGGGCTAGCTGTCGAGCAGTACTTC. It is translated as CASSFGGLAVEQYF.

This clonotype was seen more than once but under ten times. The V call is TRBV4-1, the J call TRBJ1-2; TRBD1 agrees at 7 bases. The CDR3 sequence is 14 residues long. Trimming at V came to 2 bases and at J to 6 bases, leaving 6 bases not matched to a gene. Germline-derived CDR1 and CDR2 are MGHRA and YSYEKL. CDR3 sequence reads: CASSQLTGIHGYTF. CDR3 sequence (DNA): TGCGCCAGCAGCCAATTGACAGGGATCCATGGCTACACCTTC.

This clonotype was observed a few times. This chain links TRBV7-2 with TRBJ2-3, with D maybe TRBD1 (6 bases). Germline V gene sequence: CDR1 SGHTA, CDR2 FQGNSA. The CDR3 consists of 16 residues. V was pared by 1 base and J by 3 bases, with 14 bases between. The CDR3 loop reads CASSLVLGHRTDTQYF. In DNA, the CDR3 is TGTGCCAGCAGCTTAGTCCTGGGACATAGGACAGATACGCAGTATTTT.

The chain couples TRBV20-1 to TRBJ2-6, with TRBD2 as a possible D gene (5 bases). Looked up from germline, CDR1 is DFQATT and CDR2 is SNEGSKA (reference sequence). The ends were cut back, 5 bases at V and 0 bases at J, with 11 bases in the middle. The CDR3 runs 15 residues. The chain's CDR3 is CSAQASNSGANVLTF. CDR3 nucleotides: TGCAGTGCTCAGGCTAGCAACTCTGGGGCCAACGTCCTGACTTTC.

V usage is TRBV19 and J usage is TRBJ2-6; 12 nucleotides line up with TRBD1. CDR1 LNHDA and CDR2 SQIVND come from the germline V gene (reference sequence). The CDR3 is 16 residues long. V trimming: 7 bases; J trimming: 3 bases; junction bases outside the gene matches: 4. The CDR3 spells CASMGQGAYGANVLTF. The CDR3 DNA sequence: TGTGCCAGTATGGGACAGGGGGCATATGGGGCCAACGTCCTGACTTTC.

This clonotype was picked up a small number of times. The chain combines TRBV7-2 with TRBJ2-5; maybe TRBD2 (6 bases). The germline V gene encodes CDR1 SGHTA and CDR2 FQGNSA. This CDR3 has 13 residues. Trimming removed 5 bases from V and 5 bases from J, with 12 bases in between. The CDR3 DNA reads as TGTGCCAGCAGCCGGGTAGCGGTGGAGACCCAGTACTTC. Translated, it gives CASSRVAVETQYF. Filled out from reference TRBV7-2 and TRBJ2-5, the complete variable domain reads GAGVSQSPSNKVTEKGKDVELRCDPISGHTALYWYRQSLGQGLEFLIYFQGNSAPDKSGLPSDRFSAERTGGSVSTLTIQRTQQEDSAVYLCASSRVAVETQYFGPGTRLLVL.

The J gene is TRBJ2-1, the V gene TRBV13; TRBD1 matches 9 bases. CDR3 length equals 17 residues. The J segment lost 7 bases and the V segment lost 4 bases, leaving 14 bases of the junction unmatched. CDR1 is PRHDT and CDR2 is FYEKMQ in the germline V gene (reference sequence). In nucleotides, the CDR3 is TGTGCCAGCAGCTCCAGCACCGGGGGGACAGGGAGGAATGAGCAGTTCTTC. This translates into CASSSSTGGTGRNEQFF.

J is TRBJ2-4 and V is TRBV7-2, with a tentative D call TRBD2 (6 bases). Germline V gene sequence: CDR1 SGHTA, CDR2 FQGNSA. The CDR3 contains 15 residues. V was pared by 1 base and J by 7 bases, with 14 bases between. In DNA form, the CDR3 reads TGTGCCAGCAGCTTAGGGGCGGGGCCAAGGAACATTCAGTACTTC. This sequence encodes CASSLGAGPRNIQYF.

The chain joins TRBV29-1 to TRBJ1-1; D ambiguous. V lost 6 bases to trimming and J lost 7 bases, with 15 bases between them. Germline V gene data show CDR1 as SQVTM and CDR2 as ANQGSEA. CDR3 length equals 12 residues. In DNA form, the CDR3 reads TGCAGCGTCCCACCTGACCACAGTGAAGCTTTCTTT. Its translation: CSVPPDHSEAFF.

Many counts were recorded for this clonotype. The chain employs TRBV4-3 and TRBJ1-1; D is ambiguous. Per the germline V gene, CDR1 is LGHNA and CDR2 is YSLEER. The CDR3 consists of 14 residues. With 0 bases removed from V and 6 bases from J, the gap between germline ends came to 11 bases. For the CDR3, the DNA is TGCGCCAGCAGCCAAGATAATGTAGGAGCTGAAGCTTTCTTT. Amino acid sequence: CASSQDNVGAEAFF.

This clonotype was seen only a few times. CDR3 coding DNA: TGTGCCAGCAGTTACACGCAGGGGGCGACCGGGGAGCTGTTTTTT. This translates into CASSYTQGATGELFF. The V gene is TRBV6-2 or TRBV6-3, the J gene TRBJ2-2; 8 bases agree with TRBD1. Germline CDR1 and CDR2: MNHEY and SVGEGT. V shed 2 bases, J shed 5 bases, and the junction held 4 bases outside the gene matches. This CDR3 is 15 amino acids long.

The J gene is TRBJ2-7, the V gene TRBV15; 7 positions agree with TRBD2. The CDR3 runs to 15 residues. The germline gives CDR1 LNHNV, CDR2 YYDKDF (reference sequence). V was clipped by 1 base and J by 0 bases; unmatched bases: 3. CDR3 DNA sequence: TGTGCCACCAGCAGAGCTGGGACTATCTCCTACGAGCAGTACTTC. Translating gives CATSRAGTISYEQYF.

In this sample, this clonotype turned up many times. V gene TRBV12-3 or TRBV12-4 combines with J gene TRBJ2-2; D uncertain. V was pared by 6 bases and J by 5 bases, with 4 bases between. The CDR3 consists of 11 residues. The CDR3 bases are TGTGCCAGCAGCCATACCGGGGAGCTGTTTTTT. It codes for CASSHTGELFF.

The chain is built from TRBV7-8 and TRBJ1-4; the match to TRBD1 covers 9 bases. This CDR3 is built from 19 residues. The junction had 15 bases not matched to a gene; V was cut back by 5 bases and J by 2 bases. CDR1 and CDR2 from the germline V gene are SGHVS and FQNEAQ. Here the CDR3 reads CASSPRIPGTGRTNEKLFF. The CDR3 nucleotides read TGTGCCAGCAGCCCTAGGATTCCCGGGACAGGGAGGACTAATGAAAAACTGTTTTTT.

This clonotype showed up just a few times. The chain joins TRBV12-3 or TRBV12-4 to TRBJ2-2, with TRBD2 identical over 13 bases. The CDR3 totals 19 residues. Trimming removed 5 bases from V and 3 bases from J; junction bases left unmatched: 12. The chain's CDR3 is CASSTPGTSGNKDTGELFF. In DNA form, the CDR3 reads TGTGCCAGCAGTACCCCCGGGACTAGCGGGAATAAAGACACCGGGGAGCTGTTTTTT.

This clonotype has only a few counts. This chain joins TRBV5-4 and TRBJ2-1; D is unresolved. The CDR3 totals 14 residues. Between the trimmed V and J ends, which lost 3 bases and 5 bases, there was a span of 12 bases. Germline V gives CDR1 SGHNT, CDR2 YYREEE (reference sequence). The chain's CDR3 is CASSSRVVNNEQFF. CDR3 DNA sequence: TGTGCCAGCAGCTCCCGGGTAGTAAACAATGAGCAGTTCTTC.

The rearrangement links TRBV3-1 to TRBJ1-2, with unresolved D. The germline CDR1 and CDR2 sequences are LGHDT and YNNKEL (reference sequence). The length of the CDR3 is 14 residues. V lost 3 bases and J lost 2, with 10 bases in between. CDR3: CASSHIRSNYGYTF. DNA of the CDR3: TGTGCCAGCAGCCACATCCGGTCCAACTATGGCTACACCTTC.